This paragraph reports one TCR beta chain. The antigen is unknown. Germline V gene data show CDR1 as SGHVS and CDR2 as FNYEAQ. The CDR3 is 14 amino acids. Trimming took 1 base from V and 2 from J, leaving 7 bases between them. The data are from a study of cytomegalovirus exposure and HLA in healthy donors. About the research overall: Unique TCR beta sequences numbering around 110 million came from 150 million to 200 million T cells in an earlier analysis.

Primers included in the PCR were 60 Vbeta and 13 Jbeta primers. The table came from immunoSEQ multiplex PCR; TCRdb's copy has only in-frame clones and leaves some out. The table records 100,000 to 150,000 clones, more than 70% of them present only once. Study-wide results and limits: A later analysis reportedly found fewer N-insertions in an Asian-associated ancestry cluster than the approximately 700-donor mean. About 87% or about 30% of the time was how often most TCR beta V segments were productive, according to an earlier analysis. A later analysis showed HLA-associated TCR beta chains outstripping equally common others in clonal expansion.

The sequence derives from a middle-aged man in good health and CMV-seropositive. The chain joins TRBV7-6 to TRBJ2-3, with D perhaps TRBD1 (5 bases). Sample: PBMCs. The CDR3 DNA is TGTGCCAGCAGCTTAGGGGGCCCCACAGATACGCAGTATTTT. Amino acids: CASSLGGPTDTQYF.